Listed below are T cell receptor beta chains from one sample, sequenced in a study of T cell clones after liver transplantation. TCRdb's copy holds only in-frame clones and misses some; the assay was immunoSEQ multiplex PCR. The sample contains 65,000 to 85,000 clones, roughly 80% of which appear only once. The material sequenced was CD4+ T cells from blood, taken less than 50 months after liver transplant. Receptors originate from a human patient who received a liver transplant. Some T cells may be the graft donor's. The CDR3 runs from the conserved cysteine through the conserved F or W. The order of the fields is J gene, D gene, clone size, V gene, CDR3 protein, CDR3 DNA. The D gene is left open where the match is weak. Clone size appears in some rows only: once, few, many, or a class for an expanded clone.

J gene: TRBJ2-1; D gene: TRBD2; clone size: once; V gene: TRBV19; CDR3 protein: CASSKESGGKSTYNEQFF; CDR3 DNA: TGTGCCAGTAGTAAGGAAAGCGGGGGGAAGAGCACCTACAATGAGCAGTTCTTC
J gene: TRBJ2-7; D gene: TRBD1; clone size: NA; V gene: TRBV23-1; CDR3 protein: CASSPDDRERHEQYF; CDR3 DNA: TGCGCCAGCAGCCCAGATGACAGGGAGCGCCACGAGCAGTACTTC
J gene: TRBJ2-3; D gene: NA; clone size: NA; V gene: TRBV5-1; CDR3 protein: CASSLVGMRDTQYF; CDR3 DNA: TGCGCCAGCAGCTTGGTAGGCATGAGAGATACGCAGTATTTT
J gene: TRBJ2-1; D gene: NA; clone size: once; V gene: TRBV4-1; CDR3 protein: CASSRRNYNEQFF; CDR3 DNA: TGCGCCAGCAGCCGTCGGAATTACAATGAGCAGTTCTTC
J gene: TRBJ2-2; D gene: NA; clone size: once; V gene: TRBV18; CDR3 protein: CASSPISGTGELFF; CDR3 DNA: TGTGCCAGCTCACCGATCTCCGGGACCGGGGAGCTGTTTTTT
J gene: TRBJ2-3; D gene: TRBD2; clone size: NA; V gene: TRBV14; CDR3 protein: CASSRGRAAKGTQYF; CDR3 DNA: TGTGCCAGCAGCCGGGGGAGGGCTGCGAAGGGTACGCAGTATTTT
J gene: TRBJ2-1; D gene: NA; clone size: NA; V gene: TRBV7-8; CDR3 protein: CASSLEGGTYNEQFF; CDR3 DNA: TGTGCCAGCAGCTTAGAGGGGGGTACCTACAATGAGCAGTTCTTC
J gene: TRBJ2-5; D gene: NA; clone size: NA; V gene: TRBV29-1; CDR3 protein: CSVAESGGETQYF; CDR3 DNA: TGCAGCGTTGCCGAAAGTGGTGGAGAGACCCAGTACTTC
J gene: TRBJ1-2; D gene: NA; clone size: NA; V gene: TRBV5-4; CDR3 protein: CASSVGRTNYGYTF; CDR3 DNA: TGTGCCAGCAGCGTTGGGAGAACTAACTATGGCTACACCTTC
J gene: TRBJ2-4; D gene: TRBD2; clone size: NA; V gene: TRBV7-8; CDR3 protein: CASSLDGASGTKNIQYF; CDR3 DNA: TGTGCCAGCAGCTTAGATGGGGCTAGCGGAACCAAAAACATTCAGTACTTC
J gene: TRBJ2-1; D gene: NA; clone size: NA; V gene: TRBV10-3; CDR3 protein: CAISERGRGYNEQFF; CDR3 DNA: TGTGCCATCAGTGAGAGGGGGAGAGGGTACAATGAGCAGTTCTTC
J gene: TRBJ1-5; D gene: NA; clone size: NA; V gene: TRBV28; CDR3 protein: CASSRPRNQPQHF; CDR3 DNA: TGTGCCAGCAGTAGACCCAGGAATCAGCCCCAGCATTTT
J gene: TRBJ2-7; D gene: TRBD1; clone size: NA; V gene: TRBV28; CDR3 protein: CASSRPVGTASYEQYF; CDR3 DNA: TGTGCCAGCAGTCGCCCCGTAGGGACAGCCTCCTACGAGCAGTACTTC
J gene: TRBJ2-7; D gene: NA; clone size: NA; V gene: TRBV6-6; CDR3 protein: CACAIGLRGGEQYF; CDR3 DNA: TGTGCCTGTGCTATCGGGCTCCGGGGTGGCGAGCAGTACTTC
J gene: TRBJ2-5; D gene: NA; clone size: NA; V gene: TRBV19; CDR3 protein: CASSPGDWQETQYF; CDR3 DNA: TGTGCCAGTTCCCCCGGGGACTGGCAAGAGACCCAGTACTTC
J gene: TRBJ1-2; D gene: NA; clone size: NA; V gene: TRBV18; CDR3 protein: CASSPPQGPPGGYTF; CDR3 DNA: TGTGCCAGCTCACCACCTCAAGGCCCCCCCGGTGGCTACACCTTC
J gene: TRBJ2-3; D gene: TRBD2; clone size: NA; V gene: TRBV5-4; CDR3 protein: CASSASGTSTDTQYF; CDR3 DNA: TGTGCCAGCAGCGCTAGCGGAACTAGCACAGATACGCAGTATTTT
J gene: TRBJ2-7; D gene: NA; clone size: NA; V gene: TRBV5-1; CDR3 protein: CASSLGDNQYEQYF; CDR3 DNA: TGCGCCAGCAGCTTGGGGGACAATCAATACGAGCAGTACTTC
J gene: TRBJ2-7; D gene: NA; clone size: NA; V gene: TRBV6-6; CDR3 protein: CASSYPEGAEYF; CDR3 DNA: TGTGCCAGCAGTTACCCCGAAGGGGCTGAGTACTTC
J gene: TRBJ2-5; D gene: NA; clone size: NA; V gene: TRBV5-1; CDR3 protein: CASSRDRLETQYF; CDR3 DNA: TGCGCCAGCAGCCGCGACAGGTTAGAGACCCAGTACTTC
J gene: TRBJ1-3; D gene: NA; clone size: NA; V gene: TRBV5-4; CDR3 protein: CASRHSNSGNTIYF; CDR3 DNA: TGTGCCAGCAGGCACAGCAACTCTGGAAACACCATATATTTT
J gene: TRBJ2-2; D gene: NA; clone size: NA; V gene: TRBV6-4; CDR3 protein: CASSVNQGMPGELFF; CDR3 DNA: TGTGCCAGCAGTGTCAACCAGGGGATGCCCGGGGAGCTGTTTTTT
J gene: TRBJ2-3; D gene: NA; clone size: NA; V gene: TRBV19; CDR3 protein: CASRYRADTQYF; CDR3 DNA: TGTGCCAGTAGGTACAGGGCAGATACGCAGTATTTT
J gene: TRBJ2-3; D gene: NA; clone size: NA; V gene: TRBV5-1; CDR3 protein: CASSLGQGGTDTQYF; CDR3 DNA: TGCGCCAGCAGCTTAGGCCAGGGTGGAACAGATACGCAGTATTTT
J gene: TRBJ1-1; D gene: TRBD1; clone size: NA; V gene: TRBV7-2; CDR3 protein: CASSSSAQGPPFF; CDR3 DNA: TGTGCCAGCAGCTCCTCTGCACAGGGGCCCCCTTTCTTT
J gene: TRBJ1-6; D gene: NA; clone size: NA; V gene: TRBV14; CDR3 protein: CASSVSGLTSPLHF; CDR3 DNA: TGTGCCAGCAGCGTATCGGGACTGACTTCACCCCTCCACTTT
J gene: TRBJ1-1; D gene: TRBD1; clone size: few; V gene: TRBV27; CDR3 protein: CASGTGGAIAFF; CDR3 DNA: TGTGCCAGCGGGACAGGGGGCGCAATAGCTTTCTTT
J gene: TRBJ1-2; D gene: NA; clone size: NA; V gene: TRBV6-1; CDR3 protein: CASSEAQGLNYGYTF; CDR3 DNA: TGTGCCAGCAGTGAAGCTCAGGGACTTAACTATGGCTACACCTTC
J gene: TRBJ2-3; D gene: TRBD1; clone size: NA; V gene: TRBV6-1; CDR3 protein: CATKLQGAGNTQYF; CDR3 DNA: TGTGCCACCAAACTGCAGGGGGCTGGAAATACGCAGTATTTT
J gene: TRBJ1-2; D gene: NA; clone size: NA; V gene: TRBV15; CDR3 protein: CATSRDSGDTGLYTF; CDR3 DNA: TGTGCCACCAGCAGAGACTCAGGGGACACTGGGCTCTACACCTTC
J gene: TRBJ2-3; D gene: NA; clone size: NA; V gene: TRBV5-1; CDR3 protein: CASSNTPDSTDTQYF; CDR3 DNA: TGCGCCAGCAGCAATACACCGGATAGCACAGATACGCAGTATTTT
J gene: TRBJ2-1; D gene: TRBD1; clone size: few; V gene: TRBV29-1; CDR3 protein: CSVWDRDYNEQFF; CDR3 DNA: TGCAGCGTTTGGGACAGGGATTACAATGAGCAGTTCTTC
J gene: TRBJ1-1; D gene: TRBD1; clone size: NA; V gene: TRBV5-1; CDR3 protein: CASSFQGANTEAFF; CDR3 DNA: TGCGCCAGCAGCTTTCAGGGGGCGAACACTGAAGCTTTCTTT
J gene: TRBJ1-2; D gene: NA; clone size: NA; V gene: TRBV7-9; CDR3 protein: CASSLRTEVDYGYTF; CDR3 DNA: TGTGCCAGCAGCTTACGGACAGAGGTGGACTATGGCTACACCTTC
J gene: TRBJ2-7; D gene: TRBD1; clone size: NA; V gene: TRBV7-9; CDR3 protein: CASSLTLGQVYEQYF; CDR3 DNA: TGTGCCAGCAGCTTAACCTTAGGACAGGTCTACGAGCAGTACTTC
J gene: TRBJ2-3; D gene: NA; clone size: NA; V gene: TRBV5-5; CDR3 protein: CASSLEWLADTQYF; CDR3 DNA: TGTGCCAGCAGCTTGGAGTGGTTGGCAGATACGCAGTATTTT
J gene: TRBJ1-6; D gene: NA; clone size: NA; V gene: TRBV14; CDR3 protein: CASSQMGRRISPLHF; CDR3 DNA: TGTGCCAGCAGCCAGATGGGGCGTCGGATTTCACCCCTCCACTTT
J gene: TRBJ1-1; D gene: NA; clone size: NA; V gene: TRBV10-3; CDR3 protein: CAISGSTGPGTEAFF; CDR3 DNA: TGTGCCATCAGTGGCTCGACAGGCCCAGGGACTGAAGCTTTCTTT
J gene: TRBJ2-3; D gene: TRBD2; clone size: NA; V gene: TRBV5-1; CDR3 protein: CASSPSAGGFTDTQYF; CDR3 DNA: TGCGCCAGCAGCCCCTCTGCGGGGGGATTCACAGATACGCAGTATTTT
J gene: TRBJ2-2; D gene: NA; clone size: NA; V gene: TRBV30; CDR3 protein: CAWSVLGAGGELFF; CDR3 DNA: TGTGCCTGGAGTGTACTGGGGGCCGGCGGGGAGCTGTTTTTT
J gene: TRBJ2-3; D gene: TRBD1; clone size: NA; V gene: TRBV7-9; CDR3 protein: CASSLVRGQGTDTQYF; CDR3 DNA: TGTGCCAGCAGCTTAGTCCGGGGACAGGGAACAGATACGCAGTATTTT
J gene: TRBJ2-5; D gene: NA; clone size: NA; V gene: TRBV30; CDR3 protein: CAWRGPPRAQETQYF; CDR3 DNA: TGTGCCTGGAGGGGCCCTCCCCGGGCCCAAGAGACCCAGTACTTC